Given below is one T cell receptor (beta chain) in context. This entry belongs to a study of patients and donors after allogeneic stem cell transplantation. TCRdb processed the RT-PCR reads anew with MiXCR; each CDR3 protein has one entry. The sample carries 190,000 or so distinct CDR3 sequences, about 38% recorded once. The TCR sequence derives from a human donor who was either an allogeneic HSCT recipient or a stem cell or donor lymphocyte infusion donor (not recorded which). It is not recorded whose cells these are; they may come from a transplant donor. Sequencing used blood, either unsorted or a sorted T cell fraction (not recorded which).

As DNA, the CDR3 is TGTGCCAGCAGTTTGAAGGACCCCGAGGTCTATGGCTACACCTTC. Translation gives CASSLKDPEVYGYTF. The chain recombines TRBV6-5 with TRBJ1-2; no clear D gene. V shed 4 bases and J shed 4 bases, with 16 bases lying between them. This CDR3 contains 15 residues. The germline V gene encodes CDR1 MNHEY and CDR2 SVGAGI.